Presented here are 16 T cell receptor beta chains from one specimen sequenced in a study of glioma-infiltrating T cells. The iRepertoire nested amplicon-rescue multiplex PCR amplified TCR alpha and beta CDR3s from RNA. TCRdb re-called the multiplex PCR reads with MiXCR, one entry per CDR3 protein. The repertoire has tens of thousands of distinct CDR3 sequences, roughly 23% of them found once; the top ten carry around 7%. What was sequenced was glioma tissue, nonneoplastic brain tissue, or PBMCs (not recorded which). Receptors were obtained from a human donor with low-grade glioma or glioblastoma, undergoing nonglioma brain surgery, or in good health (not recorded which).

A word on this clonotype: The conserved phenylalanine or tryptophan is not found at the CDR3 terminus, so this likely reflects a read error. The V gene is TRBV5-1, the J gene TRBJ1-1; D gene uncertain. CDR1 is SGHRS and CDR2 is YFSETQ in the germline V gene. The CDR3 loop spans 12 amino acids. V lost 4 bases and J 3 bases, leaving 7 bases between the germline ends. The CDR3 DNA sequence: TGCGCCAGCAGCCCGGGGTACACTGAAGCTTTCCTT. It specifies CASSPGYTEAFL.

The sample holds many counts of this clonotype. The chain combines TRBV15 with TRBJ2-7; D is unresolved. From germline, CDR1 is LNHNV and CDR2 YYDKDF (reference sequence). This CDR3 has 15 amino acids. V was trimmed by 0 bases and J by 4 bases, leaving 13 bases between them. CDR3 amino acids: CATSREPLGSYEQYF. CDR3 bases: TGTGCCACCAGCAGAGAACCCTTAGGTTCTTACGAGCAGTACTTC.

This clonotype was detected only a few times. The V gene is TRBV7-2, the J gene TRBJ2-3; 11 bases fit TRBD2. The ends lost 3 bases at V and 2 bases at J; junction bases unmatched: 1. Germline CDR1 reads SGHTA; CDR2 reads FQGNSA. This CDR3 comprises 15 residues. CDR3 loop: CASSLTSGTTDTQYF. As DNA, the CDR3 is TGTGCCAGCAGCTTGACTAGCGGGACCACAGATACGCAGTATTTT.

To note about this clonotype: At one of its ends the junction is not consistent with the germline gene, which may arise from a read error. As DNA, the CDR3 is TGTGCCACCAGCAGAGCGCCAGAAGAGACCCAGCTCTTC. This encodes CATSRAPEETQLF. The J gene is TRBJ2-1, the V gene TRBV15; D gene ambiguous. Per the germline V gene, CDR1 is LNHNV and CDR2 is YYDKDF (reference sequence). The CDR3 has 13 amino acids.

The chain recombines TRBV11-2 with TRBJ1-3; no clear D gene. V was pared by 5 bases and J by 0 bases, with 8 bases between. Germline loops: CDR1 SGHAT, CDR2 FQNNGV. The CDR3 has 14 amino acids. In DNA form, the CDR3 reads TGTGCCAGCAGCACCAGTCCCTCTGGAAACACCATATATTTT. Protein product: CASSTSPSGNTIYF.

CDR3 nucleotide sequence: TGTGCCAGTAAAAATTCAGGGGCAGAGACCCAGTACTTC. The encoded protein is CASKNSGAETQYF. The chain links TRBV19 to TRBJ2-5; weak D call: TRBD1 (6 bases). Germline lookup yields CDR1 LNHDA and CDR2 SQIVND (reference sequence). The CDR3 loop spans 13 amino acids. The germline V and J ends were trimmed by 7 bases and 4 bases, with 13 bases remaining between them.

A note on this clonotype: A much larger clonotype is one base distant, so this may be a read error. V is TRBV18 and J is TRBJ2-7; 10 bases match TRBD1. The CDR3 is made up of 15 amino acids. Germline CDR1 KGHSH, CDR2 LQKENI. CDR3 loop: CASSTGTGAFYEKYF. DNA of the CDR3: TGTGCCAGCTCCACCGGGACAGGGGCGTTCTACGAGAAGTACTTC.

In its sample, this clonotype was seen many times. The V and J genes are TRBV4-1 and TRBJ2-7; no reliable D call. The CDR3 covers 13 residues. Germline CDR1 MGHRA, CDR2 YSYEKL. V was trimmed by 4 bases and J by 2 bases, leaving 9 bases between them. CDR3 protein: CASSLELAYEQYF. The CDR3 DNA reads TGCGCCAGCAGCCTTGAACTCGCCTACGAGCAGTACTTC.

This clonotype was seen repeatedly, ten times or more. The rearrangement uses TRBV20-1 and TRBJ1-4, with D possibly being TRBD1 (5 bases). The CDR3 extends over 13 amino acids. V was trimmed by 6 bases and J by 7 bases, leaving 15 bases between them. Per the germline V gene, CDR1 is DFQATT and CDR2 is SNEGSKA (reference sequence). For the CDR3, the DNA is TGCAGTGCAGCAGGGAGATGGAGTGAAAAACTGTTTTTT. Protein: CSAAGRWSEKLFF.

Comments on this clonotype: With a much larger clone just one base away, this may be a read error. In DNA form, the CDR3 reads TGTGCCGGCAGCTTAGGACGCGGGCGCACAGATACGCAGTATTTT. This translates into CAGSLGRGRTDTQYF. This rearrangement joins TRBV7-9 to TRBJ2-3; D possibly corresponds to TRBD2 (5 bases). This CDR3 spans 15 amino acids. Germline CDR1 SEHNR, CDR2 FQNEAQ (reference sequence).

This clonotype was counted at least ten times. The V call is TRBV29-1, the J call TRBJ1-1; D is perhaps TRBD1 (5 bases). From germline, CDR1 is SQVTM and CDR2 ANQGSEA. The V gene lost 3 bases and the J gene lost 0 bases, with 8 bases spanning the gap. This CDR3 comprises 13 residues. DNA for the CDR3: TGCAGCGTTGACGGGACGGTGAACACTGAAGCTTTCTTT. The encoded protein is CSVDGTVNTEAFF. Variable domain in full (rest from reference TRBV29-1 and TRBJ1-1): SAVISQKPSRDICQRGTSLTIQCQVDSQVTMMFWYRQQPGQSLTLIATANQGSEATYESGFVIDKFPISRPNLTFSTLTVSNMSPEDSSIYLCSVDGTVNTEAFFGQGTRLTVV.

Of note for this clonotype: This may arise from a read error, as a much more abundant clone is one base away. The chain combines TRBV7-2 with TRBJ2-7, with no clear D. The CDR3 covers 13 residues. CDR1 SGHTA and CDR2 FQGNSA come from the germline V gene. This chain's CDR3 is CVSSPTWNYEQYF. For the CDR3, the DNA is TGTGTCAGCAGCCCCACTTGGAACTACGAGCAGTACTTC. Full variable domain (missing parts from reference TRBV7-2 and TRBJ2-7): GAGVSQSPSNKVTEKGKDVELRCDPISGHTALYWYRQSLGQGLEFLIYFQGNSAPDKSGLPSDRFSAERTGGSVSTLTIQRTQQEDSAVYLCVSSPTWNYEQYFGPGTRLTVT.

Comments on this clonotype: This may be a read error, as it is one base from a much larger clone. The chain links TRBV27 to TRBJ2-4; D assignment may be TRBD1 or TRBD2 (7 bases each). This CDR3 spans 15 amino acids. Per germline, CDR1 MNHEY and CDR2 SMNVEV (reference sequence). In DNA, the CDR3 is TGTGCCAGCAGCAGGGGGGGGGCGCTGAGAAACACTCAGTACTTC. This encodes CASSRGGALRNTQYF.

V is TRBV5-1 and J is TRBJ2-7; D is uncertain. V dropped 0 bases and J dropped 4 bases, with 11 bases sitting between them. This CDR3 region has 14 residues. CDR1 is SGHRS, CDR2 YFSETQ, per germline. The DNA for the CDR3 is TGCGCCAGCAGCTTGGGGGCCCCGACTTACGAGCAGTACTTC. Its translation: CASSLGAPTYEQYF. Full variable domain (outside the CDR3, taken from reference TRBV5-1 and TRBJ2-7): KAGVTQTPRYLIKTRGQQVTLSCSPISGHRSVSWYQQTPGQGLQFLFEYFSETQRNKGNFPGRFSGRQFSNSRSEMNVSTLELGDSALYLCASSLGAPTYEQYFGPGTRLTVT.

This clonotype occurred a few times. This chain uses TRBV18 with TRBJ2-3, with a possible D match to TRBD2 (6 bases). CDR1 is KGHSH, CDR2 LQKENI, per germline. This CDR3 is built from 14 residues. V dropped 4 bases and J dropped 2 bases, with 10 bases sitting between them. The CDR3 nucleotides read TGTGCCAGCTCACGCGGGGCGGTCACAGATACGCAGTATTTT. Translating it yields CASSRGAVTDTQYF.

This clonotype was observed many times. The chain links TRBV6-7 to TRBJ2-7; D might be TRBD2 (5 bases). TRBV6-7 is filed as an ORF, its function uncertain. The CDR3 has 12 residues. V lost 9 bases and J lost 6, with 15 bases in between. The CDR3 here is CARCWGAGEQYF. CDR3 DNA: TGTGCCAGGTGTTGGGGTGCGGGCGAGCAGTACTTC.